The 6 T cell receptor beta chains in this list originate from one sample, sequenced in a study of blood T cell repertoires in COVID-19. Data came from immunoSEQ multiplex PCR; TCRdb stores just in-frame clones and leaves some out. The sample lists about 82,000 clones, about 80% seen once, with approximately 12% in the top ten. The sample was peripheral blood. All receptors come from a woman between 40 and 55 years old with active or convalescent COVID-19.

The table lists this clone with a few counts. The V call is TRBV5-1, the J call TRBJ2-3, with 9 bases lining up with TRBD2. This CDR3 comprises 15 residues. Germline V gene lookup returns CDR1 SGHRS and CDR2 YFSETQ. V lost 2 bases and J lost 5; bases outside the gene matches: 6. The CDR3 bases are TGCGCCAGCAGCTTAAGCGGGAGGAGTGAAGATACGCAGTATTTT. Translated, it gives CASSLSGRSEDTQYF.

On this clone: The same CDR3 also results from other DNA sequences found in this sample. The genes are TRBV27 and TRBJ2-5; D perhaps matches TRBD1 (6 bases). The CDR3 spans 15 residues. Looked up from germline, CDR1 is MNHEY and CDR2 is SMNVEV (reference sequence). V was trimmed by 5 bases and J by 1 base, leaving 14 bases between them. In DNA, the CDR3 is TGTGCCAGCAGTCACGCCGCCAGGGGCCAAGAGACCCAGTACTTC. Translating gives CASSHAARGQETQYF.

This chain uses TRBV4-3 with TRBJ2-7, with TRBD1 as a possible D gene (6 bases). In germline, CDR1 is LGHNA, CDR2 YSLEER. The CDR3 extends over 17 amino acids. The V gene lost 5 bases and the J gene lost 0 bases, with 20 bases spanning the gap. As DNA, the CDR3 is TGCGCCAGCAGCTTTTGGGATACAGGGCCTAGCTCCTACGAGCAGTACTTC. This sequence encodes CASSFWDTGPSSYEQYF.

The CDR3 DNA follows: TGTGCCAGCAGCCAAGACCGAGAGACCCAGTACTTC. This gives the protein CASSQDRETQYF. V is TRBV3-1 (or the pseudogene TRBV3-2) and J is TRBJ2-5; unclear D gene. Trimming left V 0 bases short and J 4 bases short, with 3 bases between. The length of the CDR3 is 12 residues. The germline CDR1 and CDR2 sequences are LGHDT and YNNKEL (reference sequence).

V usage is TRBV3-1 (or the pseudogene TRBV3-2) and J usage is TRBJ2-1; the match to TRBD1 covers 10 bases. Germline lookup yields CDR1 LGHDT and CDR2 YNNKEL (reference sequence). Losses at the gene ends were 1 base for V and 7 bases for J; bases not matched to a gene: 4. The CDR3 is 15 residues long. The CDR3 sequence is CASSQVTGGLNEQFF. The CDR3 nucleotides are TGTGCCAGCAGCCAAGTGACAGGGGGCTTGAATGAGCAGTTCTTC.

The gene calls are TRBV7-3 and TRBJ1-2; D ambiguous. The CDR3 extends over 13 amino acids. Germline V gene sequence: CDR1 SGHTA, CDR2 FQGTGA. Trimming removed 5 bases from V and 1 base from J, with 8 bases in between. CDR3 sequence (DNA): TGTGCCAGCAGCCAGAGCGTTAACTATGGCTACACCTTC. Its protein is CASSQSVNYGYTF.